Below, one T cell receptor beta chain is given with its context. Authors' analysis steps: Amplification of reference gene primers provided the estimated nucleated cell counts. Repertoires were generated with immunoSEQ multiplex PCR, while TCRdb's copy carries only in-frame clones and drops some. The DNA was the basis for D and trimming; V, J and clone size are from that table. Of 140,000 to 150,000 clones in the sample, over 80% were seen once. The record originates from a study of blood T cell repertoires in COVID-19. Overall study: The United States, Italy and Spain supplied acute and convalescent COVID-19 samples. Sample material is recorded as cDNA or gDNA derived from T cells, B-cell-depleted T cells, or PBMCs.

The CDR3 is 13 residues long. V was cut by 6 bases and J by 3 bases, with 13 bases left in between. Germline values: CDR1 SGHDT, CDR2 YYEEEE. The TCR comes from a woman between 40 and 50 years old with active or convalescent COVID-19. The rearrangement uses TRBV5-6 and TRBJ2-7; a weak D match, TRBD1 (5 bases). Source material: peripheral blood. DNA for the CDR3: TGTGCCAGCACCTGGGGCGTTGGCTACGAGCAGTACTTC. Translation gives CASTWGVGYEQYF. Drawing the rest from reference TRBV5-6 and TRBJ2-7, the complete variable domain is DAGVTQSPTHLIKTRGQQVTLRCSPKSGHDTVSWYQQALGQGPQFIFQYYEEEERQRGNFPDRFSGHQFPNYSSELNVNALLLGDSALYLCASTWGVGYEQYFGPGTRLTVT.